The T cell receptor (beta chain) under discussion was sequenced for a study of T cells after yellow fever vaccination. This CDR3 spans 13 amino acids. The germline V gene has CDR1 MNHEY and CDR2 SVGEGT. After removal of 7 bases from V and 7 bases from J, the junction contained 7 bases not matched to a gene. Whole-study findings and limits: Booster samples showed a return of most primary-vaccination clones (under 98% CD4, 80% to 90% CD8). Weaker, the secondary response had a peak occurring faster, on day 5 versus 15.

Production of TCR cDNA was by 5'RACE template switching, which also added a universal primer site and UMIs. TCRdb analysed the 5' RACE reads with MiXCR anew, one entry per CDR3 protein. The repertoire holds 250,000 to 300,000 distinct CDR3 sequences, with around 8.6% as singletons. Comments on this clonotype: The antigen remains unidentified.

Sequences were derived from CD4+ T cells sorted from PBMCs, sampled 5 days after the yellow fever booster vaccination. The V and J genes are TRBV6-2 or TRBV6-3 and TRBJ2-7; 10 nucleotides agree with TRBD2. This TCR came from a man aged 18-30 years who received the YFV17D yellow fever vaccine. The CDR3 is CASKETSGAEQYV. The CDR3 region has the DNA TGTGCCAGCAAGGAAACTAGCGGGGCGGAGCAGTACGTC.